This T cell receptor (beta chain) was found in a study of OX40 agonist ivuxolimab in advanced cancers. The CDR3 has 11 amino acids. Germline V gene lookup returns CDR1 DFQATT and CDR2 SNEGSKA (reference sequence). Trimming removed 8 bases from V and 1 base from J, with 8 bases in between. The protocol was immunoSEQ multiplex PCR, while the TCRdb copy is restricted to in-frame clones and leaves out a portion. The table includes roughly 71,000 clones, around 84% detected once. The chain uses TRBV20-1 and TRBJ1-1; D gene unclear. The receptor's source is an adult with an advanced solid tumor such as melanoma, head and neck, liver or kidney cancer. The sample was CD4+ or CD8+ T cells sorted from blood, taken in a trial of the OX40 agonist ivuxolimab. CDR3 nucleotides: TGCAGTCGTCAAACGAACACTGAAGCTTTCTTT. Amino acid sequence: CSRQTNTEAFF.